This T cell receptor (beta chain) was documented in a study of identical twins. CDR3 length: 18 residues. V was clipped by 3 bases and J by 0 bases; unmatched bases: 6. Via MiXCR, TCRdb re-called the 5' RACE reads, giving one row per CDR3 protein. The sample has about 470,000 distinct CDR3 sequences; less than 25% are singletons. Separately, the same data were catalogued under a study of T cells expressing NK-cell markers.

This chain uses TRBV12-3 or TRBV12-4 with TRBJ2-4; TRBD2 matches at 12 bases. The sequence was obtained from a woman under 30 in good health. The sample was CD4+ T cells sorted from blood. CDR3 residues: CASSFSSSGGVAKNIQYF. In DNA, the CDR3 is TGTGCCAGCAGTTTCTCCTCTAGCGGGGGGGTAGCCAAAAACATTCAGTACTTC.